Below, 26 T cell receptor beta chains from the same sample are listed, as sequenced in a study of blood T cell repertoires in COVID-19. Sequencing used immunoSEQ multiplex PCR; TCRdb keeps in-frame clones, though not all of them. Here the sample spans under 150,000 clones, around three quarters being singletons. Sequenced: peripheral blood. These receptors came from a man in his fifties or sixties with acute or convalescent COVID-19.

The chain uses TRBV3-1 (or the pseudogene TRBV3-2) and TRBJ2-1; D gene uncertain. Germline V gives CDR1 LGHDT, CDR2 YNNKEL (reference sequence). This CDR3 has 17 residues. V lost 0 bases to trimming and J lost 1 base, with 13 bases between them. The CDR3 DNA follows: TGTGCCAGCAGCCAAGATGAATCGGAGCTATCCTACAATGAGCAGTTCTTC. It codes for CASSQDESELSYNEQFF.

V is TRBV5-4 and J is TRBJ2-7; 10 positions agree with TRBD2. This CDR3 spans 15 amino acids. From germline, CDR1 is SGHNT and CDR2 YYREEE (reference sequence). With 2 bases clipped from V and 4 bases from J, the junction kept 6 bases outside the gene matches. The CDR3, as DNA: TGTGCCAGCAGCTTAAGCGTAGCGGGAGGATACGAGCAGTACTTC. It is translated as CASSLSVAGGYEQYF.

The chain has TRBV6-6 and TRBJ1-2; 7 nucleotides match TRBD1. Trimming cost V 6 bases and J 4 bases; bases outside gene matches: 5. Germline V gene lookup returns CDR1 MNHNY and CDR2 SVGAGI (reference sequence). The CDR3 is made up of 13 amino acids. The CDR3: CASSSGGIYGYTF. The CDR3 region has the DNA TGTGCCAGCAGCTCAGGGGGTATCTATGGCTACACCTTC.

The rearrangement links TRBV19 to TRBJ2-7; 9 bases are a match to TRBD1. This CDR3 comprises 15 residues. With 0 bases clipped from V and 4 bases from J, the junction kept 4 bases outside the gene matches. Germline loops: CDR1 LNHDA, CDR2 SQIVND (reference sequence). The CDR3 reads CASSIETGGLYEQYF. The CDR3 DNA reads as TGTGCCAGTAGTATAGAAACAGGGGGCCTTTACGAGCAGTACTTC.

The rearrangement joins TRBV19 to TRBJ2-3, with 8 bases fitting TRBD1. Trimming at V came to 8 bases and at J to 1 base, leaving 5 bases not matched to a gene. Germline V gene data show CDR1 as LNHDA and CDR2 as SQIVND (reference sequence). This CDR3 is built from 14 residues. The CDR3 nucleotides are TGTGCCAGTTCTTCAGGGGGCGGCACAGATACGCAGTATTTT. Translation gives CASSSGGGTDTQYF.

This chain links TRBV19 with TRBJ1-1, with 8 bases lining up with TRBD1. This CDR3 region has 14 residues. The germline gives CDR1 LNHDA, CDR2 SQIVND (reference sequence). V lost 5 bases, J lost 7 bases, and 9 bases stayed unmatched. The CDR3: CASSLIGTGGEAFF. The CDR3 region has the DNA TGTGCCAGTAGTCTGATCGGGACAGGCGGTGAAGCTTTCTTT.

This clone is a singleton in its sample. The chain couples TRBV5-5 to TRBJ1-1; no reliable D call. The CDR3 loop spans 14 amino acids. V lost 2 bases and J lost 1, with 9 bases in between. CDR1 is SGHKS, CDR2 YYEKEE, per germline (reference sequence). The DNA for the CDR3 is TGTGCCAGCAGCTTAACAGAGAGGAACACTGAAGCTTTCTTT. As protein: CASSLTERNTEAFF.

V is TRBV7-2 and J is TRBJ2-3; no definite D call. Per the germline V gene, CDR1 is SGHTA and CDR2 is FQGNSA. CDR3 length: 14 amino acids. V lost 4 bases and J 4 bases, leaving 12 bases between the germline ends. CDR3 residues: CASSSYQRSDTQYF. The CDR3 bases are TGTGCCAGCAGCTCATATCAGAGGTCAGATACGCAGTATTTT.

This clone was seen a few times. The rearrangement joins TRBV5-1 to TRBJ1-3; D ambiguous. CDR1 is SGHRS, CDR2 YFSETQ, per germline. CDR3 length equals 15 residues. Trimming pared 4 bases from V and 0 bases from J, leaving 11 bases between. CDR3 residues: CASSPNPNSGNTIYF. CDR3 bases: TGCGCCAGCAGCCCGAATCCTAACTCTGGAAACACCATATATTTT.

The CDR3 DNA sequence: TGTGCCAGCTCACCACCGTTACAGGGGTCGAGCTCCTACAATGAGCAGTTCTTC. Its translation is CASSPPLQGSSSYNEQFF. This chain links TRBV18 with TRBJ2-1; 7 nucleotides match TRBD1. CDR3 size: 18 residues. Trimming cost V 0 bases and J 0 bases; bases outside gene matches: 8. Germline assignment: CDR1 KGHSH and CDR2 LQKENI.

The chain links TRBV18 to TRBJ2-3, with D maybe TRBD1 (6 bases). From germline, CDR1 is KGHSH and CDR2 LQKENI. V shed 4 bases and J shed 0 bases, with 11 bases lying between them. The CDR3 consists of 15 residues. The CDR3 here is CASSRQAQSTDTQYF. CDR3 nucleotide sequence: TGTGCCAGCTCACGACAGGCCCAAAGCACAGATACGCAGTATTTT.

CDR3: CASSLRGQILGGYTF. CDR3 sequence (DNA): TGTGCCAGCAGCCTGCGGGGTCAAATCTTGGGTGGCTACACCTTC. The chain combines TRBV5-6 with TRBJ1-2; D is unresolved. Germline CDR1 reads SGHDT; CDR2 reads YYEEEE. CDR3 length: 15 residues. V lost 4 bases to trimming and J lost 7 bases, with 20 bases between them. The full variable domain, completed using reference TRBV5-6 and TRBJ1-2, is DAGVTQSPTHLIKTRGQQVTLRCSPKSGHDTVSWYQQALGQGPQFIFQYYEEEERQRGNFPDRFSGHQFPNYSSELNVNALLLGDSALYLCASSLRGQILGGYTFGSGTRLTVV.

This sequence joins TRBV18 and TRBJ2-1; TRBD1 matches at 7 bases. V lost 1 base, J lost 0 bases, and 0 bases stayed unmatched. Per the germline V gene, CDR1 is KGHSH and CDR2 is LQKENI. The CDR3 spans 15 residues. In DNA form, the CDR3 reads TGTGCCAGCTCACCACGGGACAGCTCCTACAATGAGCAGTTCTTC. Translated, it gives CASSPRDSSYNEQFF.

This clone was counted between two and nine times. V usage is TRBV18 and J usage is TRBJ2-4; 12 nucleotides align to TRBD2. CDR1 KGHSH and CDR2 LQKENI come from the germline V gene. With 3 bases clipped from V and 7 bases from J, the junction kept 7 bases outside the gene matches. The CDR3 runs to 16 residues. In DNA, the CDR3 is TGTGCCAGCTCACCGACTAGCGGGGGAGGTCCGAACATTCAGTACTTC. This codes for CASSPTSGGGPNIQYF.

This chain joins TRBV18 and TRBJ2-6, with a weak D call TRBD2 (5 bases). Between the trimmed V and J ends, which lost 3 bases and 3 bases, there was a span of 18 bases. The CDR3 is 18 residues long. Germline CDR1 KGHSH, CDR2 LQKENI. The CDR3 sequence is CASSPLGEGRGGANVLTF. The CDR3 DNA follows: TGTGCCAGCTCACCCCTGGGAGAGGGTCGAGGTGGGGCCAACGTCCTGACTTTC.

About this clone itself: The sample contains more than one DNA sequence encoding this CDR3. This rearrangement joins TRBV5-1 to TRBJ2-5, with D possibly TRBD1 on 5 matching bases. Trimming cost V 0 bases and J 2 bases, with 8 bases left between them. There are 14 residues in the CDR3. CDR1 and CDR2 from the germline V gene are SGHRS and YFSETQ. The CDR3 region has the DNA TGCGCCAGCAGCTTGGCAGGGTCACAAGAGACCCAGTACTTC. Translated: CASSLAGSQETQYF.

A single count supports this clone. The rearrangement links TRBV5-1 to TRBJ2-2; the D gene is possibly TRBD1 (5 bases). CDR1 and CDR2 (germline): SGHRS, YFSETQ. The CDR3 totals 14 residues. V lost 4 bases to trimming and J lost 9 bases, with 16 bases between them. The CDR3 bases are TGCGCCAGCAGCGCGCTCGGACATAGCCGGGAGCTGTTTTTT. Translated, it gives CASSALGHSRELFF. Using reference TRBV5-1 and TRBJ2-2 for the parts outside the CDR3, the full variable domain is KAGVTQTPRYLIKTRGQQVTLSCSPISGHRSVSWYQQTPGQGLQFLFEYFSETQRNKGNFPGRFSGRQFSNSRSEMNVSTLELGDSALYLCASSALGHSRELFFGEGSRLTVL.

V usage is TRBV4-2 and J usage is TRBJ2-1; D may be TRBD1 (5 bases). In germline, CDR1 is LGHNA, CDR2 YNFKEQ. V lost 0 bases to trimming and J lost 2 bases, with 11 bases between them. CDR3 length: 16 residues. Here the CDR3 reads CASSQDWGGTYNEQFF. The CDR3 bases are TGTGCCAGCAGCCAAGACTGGGGCGGAACCTACAATGAGCAGTTCTTC.

The rearrangement links TRBV30 to TRBJ2-7; 9 nucleotides agree with TRBD2. The CDR3 has 19 residues. J lost 2 bases, V lost 4 bases, and 21 bases had no gene match. Germline CDR1 reads GTSNPN; CDR2 reads SVGIG (reference sequence). CDR3 nucleotide sequence: TGTGCCTGGATCCGCCCCCGGGGGGGGGAGACTAGCGGTACCTACGAGCAGTACTTC. Translating gives CAWIRPRGGETSGTYEQYF. The full variable domain, with the rest looked up from reference TRBV30 and TRBJ2-7, is SQTIHQWPATLVQPVGSPLSLECTVEGTSNPNLYWYRQAAGRGLQLLFYSVGIGQISSEVPQNLSASRPQDRQFILSSKKLLLSDSGFYLCAWIRPRGGETSGTYEQYFGPGTRLTVT.

This clone turned up a few times. The chain has TRBV5-1 and TRBJ1-1; no clear D gene. Germline V gives CDR1 SGHRS, CDR2 YFSETQ. The V end lost 0 bases, the J end lost 4 bases, and 7 bases lay between the germline ends. There are 13 residues in the CDR3. CDR3 nucleotides: TGCGCCAGCAGCTTGGTAATCGGCACTGAAGCTTTCTTT. Protein sequence: CASSLVIGTEAFF.

The chain joins TRBV18 to TRBJ2-3, with a tentative D call TRBD2 (6 bases). The CDR3 consists of 15 residues. Germline V lookup: CDR1 KGHSH, CDR2 LQKENI. The germline V and J ends were trimmed by 2 bases and 7 bases, with 16 bases remaining between them. This chain's CDR3 is CASSPVSGAPNTQYF. The CDR3 nucleotides are TGTGCCAGCTCACCAGTTAGCGGTGCCCCCAATACGCAGTATTTT.

The chain combines TRBV2 with TRBJ2-1; 10 bases line up with TRBD1. V dropped 11 bases and J dropped 6; count of bases not matched to a gene: 13. The CDR3 sequence is 15 residues long. Per the germline V gene, CDR1 is SNHLY and CDR2 is FYNNEI. In DNA form, the CDR3 reads TGTGCCGGTACTTATCGGACAGGGGGTGGCAATGAGCAGTTCTTC. Protein product: CAGTYRTGGGNEQFF.

This clone has just one count. The chain links TRBV10-1 to TRBJ2-3; 12 nucleotides match TRBD2. From germline, CDR1 is WNHNN and CDR2 SYGVQD (reference sequence). This CDR3 is built from 17 residues. Trimming cost V 6 bases and J 0 bases; bases outside gene matches: 7. CDR3: CASSDGTSGHSTDTQYF. DNA for the CDR3: TGCGCCAGCAGCGATGGGACTAGCGGGCACAGCACAGATACGCAGTATTTT.

Of note for this clone: The sample has other DNA sequences that encode this CDR3 too. The chain links TRBV15 to TRBJ2-1; weak D call: TRBD2 (7 bases). CDR1 is LNHNV and CDR2 is YYDKDF in the germline V gene (reference sequence). This CDR3 spans 16 amino acids. Deletions cut 0 bases from V and 4 bases from J, with 13 bases between. The CDR3 DNA sequence: TGTGCCACCAGCAGAGATCAAGGGGGAGGGTACAATGAGCAGTTCTTC. Protein: CATSRDQGGGYNEQFF.

This clone was found once. The V and J genes are TRBV15 and TRBJ2-1, with a tentative D call TRBD1 (6 bases). The CDR3 runs 20 residues. The germline gives CDR1 LNHNV, CDR2 YYDKDF (reference sequence). The germline V and J ends were trimmed by 2 bases and 0 bases, with 23 bases remaining between them. Here the CDR3 DNA reads TGTGCCACCAGCAGACCCTTCAAAGGACAGTTAGCACTCTCCTACAATGAGCAGTTCTTC. Its protein product is CATSRPFKGQLALSYNEQFF.

The genes are TRBV5-1 and TRBJ2-1; 9 bases are a match to TRBD1. There are 15 residues in the CDR3. Germline values: CDR1 SGHRS, CDR2 YFSETQ. After removal of 6 bases from V and 7 bases from J, the junction contained 11 bases not matched to a gene. The CDR3 nucleotides read TGCGCCAGCACGCCCAAGGACAGGGGCCTAAATGAGCAGTTCTTC. It encodes CASTPKDRGLNEQFF.